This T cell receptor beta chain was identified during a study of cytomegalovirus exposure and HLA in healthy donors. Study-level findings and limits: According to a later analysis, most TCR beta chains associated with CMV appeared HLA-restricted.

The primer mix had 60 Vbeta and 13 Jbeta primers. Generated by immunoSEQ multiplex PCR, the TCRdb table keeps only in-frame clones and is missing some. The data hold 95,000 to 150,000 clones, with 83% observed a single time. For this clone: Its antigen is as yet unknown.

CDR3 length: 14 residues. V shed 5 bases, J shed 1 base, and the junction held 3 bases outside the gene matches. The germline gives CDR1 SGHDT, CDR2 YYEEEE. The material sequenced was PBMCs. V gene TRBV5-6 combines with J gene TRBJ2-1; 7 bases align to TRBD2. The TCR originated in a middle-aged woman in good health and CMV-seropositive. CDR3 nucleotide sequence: TGTGCCAGCAGTAGGGAGGGGTCCTACAATGAGCAGTTCTTC. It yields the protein CASSREGSYNEQFF.